The sequence of this T cell receptor beta chain was determined in a study of blood T cell repertoires in COVID-19. Original analysis: By means of reference gene primer amplification, nucleated cell counts were estimated. Sequencing used immunoSEQ multiplex PCR; TCRdb keeps in-frame clones, though not all of them. The DNA gave D and trimming, while V, J and clone size come from that table. The data contain some 220,000 clones, roughly 85% of them singletons. CDR3 length equals 12 residues. Germline V gives CDR1 SNHLY, CDR2 FYNNEI. Trimming stripped 6 bases from V and 2 bases from J, with 7 bases between. This clone was seen more than once but under ten times. It was during active infection that Seattle patients were enrolled and then longitudinally followed.

Source material: peripheral blood. The sequence derives from a woman aged 70 to 79 with COVID-19, enrolled during active disease. The rearrangement links TRBV2 to TRBJ1-1; D unresolved. In DNA, the CDR3 is TGTGCCAGCAGACTTCCTAACACTGAAGCTTTCTTT. It specifies CASRLPNTEAFF. Full variable domain (outside the CDR3, taken from reference TRBV2 and TRBJ1-1): EPEVTQTPSHQVTQMGQEVILRCVPISNHLYFYWYRQILGQKVEFLVSFYNNEISEKSEIFDDQFSVERPDGSNFTLKIRSTKLEDSAMYFCASRLPNTEAFFGQGTRLTVV.